This TCR beta chain appears in the sequencing data of a study of cytomegalovirus exposure and HLA in healthy donors. The overall study: Of 300 to 450 genotyped donors, about 80% clustered with self-reported Caucasian donors. Study outcomes and limitations: The study found most TCR sequences rare, yet found some public TCRs in many donors. TCR beta chains numbering under 200 were designated cytomegalovirus-associated.

Primers included in the PCR were 60 Vbeta and 13 Jbeta primers. The repertoire was sequenced with immunoSEQ multiplex PCR; TCRdb's copy has only in-frame clones and lacks some. This table has 95,000 to 150,000 clones, about three fifths appearing once. CDR3 length equals 16 residues. V lost 6 bases and J lost 6; bases outside the gene matches: 14. Germline lookup yields CDR1 SNHLY and CDR2 FYNNEI. About this clone: Its antigen remains unknown.

Input material: PBMCs. The genes are TRBV2 and TRBJ1-5; 7 bases are a match to TRBD1. The TCR originated in a middle-aged woman in good health and CMV-seropositive. CDR3 amino acids: CASRAGTARSGQPQHF. The CDR3 nucleotides are TGTGCCAGCAGGGCCGGGACAGCCAGAAGCGGTCAGCCCCAGCATTTT.